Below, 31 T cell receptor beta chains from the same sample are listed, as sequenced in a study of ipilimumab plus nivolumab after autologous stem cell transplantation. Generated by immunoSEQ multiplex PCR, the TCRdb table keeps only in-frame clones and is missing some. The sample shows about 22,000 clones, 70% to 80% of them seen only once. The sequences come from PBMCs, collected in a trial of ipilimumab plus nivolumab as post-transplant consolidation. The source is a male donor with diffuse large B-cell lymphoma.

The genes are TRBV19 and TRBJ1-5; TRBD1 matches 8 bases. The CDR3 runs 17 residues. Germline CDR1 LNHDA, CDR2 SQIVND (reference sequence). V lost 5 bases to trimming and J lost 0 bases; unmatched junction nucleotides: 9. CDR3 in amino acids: CASSPTGGMNSNQPQHF. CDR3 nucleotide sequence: TGTGCCAGTAGTCCAACAGGGGGAATGAATAGCAATCAGCCCCAGCATTTT.

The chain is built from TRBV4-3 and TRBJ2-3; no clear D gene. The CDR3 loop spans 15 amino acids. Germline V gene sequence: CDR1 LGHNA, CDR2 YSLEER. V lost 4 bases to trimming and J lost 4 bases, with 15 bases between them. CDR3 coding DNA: TGCGCCAGCAGCCTAACGATATCGGGCCCAGATACGCAGTATTTT. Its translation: CASSLTISGPDTQYF.

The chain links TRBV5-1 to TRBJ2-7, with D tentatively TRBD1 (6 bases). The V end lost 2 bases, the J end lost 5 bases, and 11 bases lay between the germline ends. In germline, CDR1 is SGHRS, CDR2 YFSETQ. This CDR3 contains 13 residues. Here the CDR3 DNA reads TGCGCCAGCAGCTTCAGCCCAGGGGACGAGCAGTACTTC. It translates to CASSFSPGDEQYF.

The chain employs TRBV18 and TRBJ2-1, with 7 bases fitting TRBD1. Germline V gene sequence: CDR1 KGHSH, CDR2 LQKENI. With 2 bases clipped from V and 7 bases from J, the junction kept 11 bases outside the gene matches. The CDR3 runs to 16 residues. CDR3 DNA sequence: TGTGCCAGCTCACCATTTCGGGACAGTCGTATGAATGAGCAGTTCTTC. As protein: CASSPFRDSRMNEQFF. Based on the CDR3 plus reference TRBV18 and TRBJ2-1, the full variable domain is NAGVMQNPRHLVRRRGQEARLRCSPMKGHSHVYWYRQLPEEGLKFMVYLQKENIIDESGMPKERFSAEFPKEGPSILRIQQVVRGDSAAYFCASSPFRDSRMNEQFFGPGTRLTVL.

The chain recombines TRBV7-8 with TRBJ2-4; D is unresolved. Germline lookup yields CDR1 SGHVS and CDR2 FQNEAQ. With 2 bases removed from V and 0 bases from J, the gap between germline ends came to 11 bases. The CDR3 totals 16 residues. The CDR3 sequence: CASSLSDRLAKNIQYF. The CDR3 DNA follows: TGTGCCAGCAGCTTATCGGATCGGCTAGCCAAAAACATTCAGTACTTC. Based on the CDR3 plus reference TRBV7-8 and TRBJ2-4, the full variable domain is GAGVSQSPRYKVAKRGQDVALRCDPISGHVSLFWYQQALGQGPEFLTYFQNEAQLDKSGLPSDRFFAERPEGSVSTLKIQRTQQEDSAVYLCASSLSDRLAKNIQYFGAGTRLSVL.

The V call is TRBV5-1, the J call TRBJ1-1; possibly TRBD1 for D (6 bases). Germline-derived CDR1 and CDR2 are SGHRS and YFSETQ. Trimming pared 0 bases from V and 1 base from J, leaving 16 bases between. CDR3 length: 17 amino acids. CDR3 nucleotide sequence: TGCGCCAGCAGCTTGGTGGTTGGTTCGGGACAGAACACTGAAGCTTTCTTT. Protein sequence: CASSLVVGSGQNTEAFF.

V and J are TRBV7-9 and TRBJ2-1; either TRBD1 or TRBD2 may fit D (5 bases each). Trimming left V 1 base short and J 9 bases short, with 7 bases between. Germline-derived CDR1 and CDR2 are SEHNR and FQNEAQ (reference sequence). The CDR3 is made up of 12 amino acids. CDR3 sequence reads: CASSLVGVEQFF. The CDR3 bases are TGTGCCAGCAGCTTAGTGGGGGTTGAGCAGTTCTTC. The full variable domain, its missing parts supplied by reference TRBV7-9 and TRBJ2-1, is DTGVSQNPRHKITKRGQNVTFRCDPISEHNRLYWYRQTLGQGPEFLTYFQNEAQLEKSRLLSDRFSAERPKGSFSTLEIQRTEQGDSAMYLCASSLVGVEQFFGPGTRLTVL.

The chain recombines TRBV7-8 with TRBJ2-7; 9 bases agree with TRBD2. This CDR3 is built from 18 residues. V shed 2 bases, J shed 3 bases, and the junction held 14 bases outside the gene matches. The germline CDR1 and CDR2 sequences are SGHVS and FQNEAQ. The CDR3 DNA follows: TGTGCCAGCAGCTTATCTGTGAATAGCGGGAGCTCCTACTACGAGCAGTACTTC. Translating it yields CASSLSVNSGSSYYEQYF.

The DNA of the CDR3 is TGTGCCAGCAGCCGCGACAGGGGAAAAGGAGATACGCAGTATTTT. It translates to CASSRDRGKGDTQYF. The J gene is TRBJ2-3, the V gene TRBV7-9; 8 bases fit TRBD1. CDR1 is SEHNR, CDR2 FQNEAQ, per germline (reference sequence). Unmatched junction bases numbered 9, after V lost 5 bases and J lost 5 bases. The length of the CDR3 is 15 residues.

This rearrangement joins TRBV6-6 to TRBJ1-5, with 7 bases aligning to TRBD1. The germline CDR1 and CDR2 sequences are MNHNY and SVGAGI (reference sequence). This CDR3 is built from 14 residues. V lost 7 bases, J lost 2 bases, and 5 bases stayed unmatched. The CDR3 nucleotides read TGTGCCAGCACCGTGACAGGGCGCAATCAGCCCCAGCATTTT. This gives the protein CASTVTGRNQPQHF.

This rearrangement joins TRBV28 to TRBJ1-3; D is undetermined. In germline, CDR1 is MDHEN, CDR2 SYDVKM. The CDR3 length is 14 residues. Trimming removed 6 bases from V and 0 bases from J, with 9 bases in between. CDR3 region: CASSSWGSGNTIYF. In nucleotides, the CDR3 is TGTGCCAGCAGCTCCTGGGGCTCTGGAAACACCATATATTTT.

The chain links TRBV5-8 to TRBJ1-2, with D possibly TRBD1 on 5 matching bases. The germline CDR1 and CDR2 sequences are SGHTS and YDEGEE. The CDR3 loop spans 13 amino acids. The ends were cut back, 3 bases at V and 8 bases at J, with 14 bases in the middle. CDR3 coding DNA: TGTGCCAGCAGCTCGCGGGGACCCGGGGGCTACACCTTC. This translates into CASSSRGPGGYTF.

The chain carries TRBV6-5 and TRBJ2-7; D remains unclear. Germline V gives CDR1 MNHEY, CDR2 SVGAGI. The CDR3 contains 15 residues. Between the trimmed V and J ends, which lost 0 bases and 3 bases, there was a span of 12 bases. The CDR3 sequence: CASSYSTEPHYEQYF. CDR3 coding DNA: TGTGCCAGCAGTTACTCTACAGAACCCCACTACGAGCAGTACTTC.

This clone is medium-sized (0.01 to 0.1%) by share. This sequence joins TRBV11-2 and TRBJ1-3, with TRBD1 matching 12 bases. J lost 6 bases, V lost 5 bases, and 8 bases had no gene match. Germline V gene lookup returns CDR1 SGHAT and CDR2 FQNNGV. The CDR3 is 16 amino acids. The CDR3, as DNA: TGTGCCAGCAGCCTTAAACCGGGACAGGGGGCAAACACCATATATTTT. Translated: CASSLKPGQGANTIYF.

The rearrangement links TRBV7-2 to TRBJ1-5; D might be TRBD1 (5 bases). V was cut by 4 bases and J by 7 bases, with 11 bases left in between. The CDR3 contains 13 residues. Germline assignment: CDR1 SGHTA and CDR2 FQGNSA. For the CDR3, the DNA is TGTGCCAGCAGCTCAGGGAATGGACAGCCCCAGCATTTT. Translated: CASSSGNGQPQHF.

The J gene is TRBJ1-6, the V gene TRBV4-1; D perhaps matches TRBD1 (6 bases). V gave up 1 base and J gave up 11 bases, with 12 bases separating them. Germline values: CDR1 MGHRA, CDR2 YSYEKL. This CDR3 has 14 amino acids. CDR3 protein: CASSQGTVDAPLHF. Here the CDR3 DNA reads TGCGCCAGCAGCCAAGGGACAGTCGATGCACCCCTCCACTTT.

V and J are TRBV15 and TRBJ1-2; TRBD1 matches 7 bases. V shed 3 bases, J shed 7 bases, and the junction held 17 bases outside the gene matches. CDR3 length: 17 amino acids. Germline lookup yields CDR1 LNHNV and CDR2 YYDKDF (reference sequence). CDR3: CATSSLFTGTVGSGYTF. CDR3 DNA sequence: TGTGCCACCAGCAGCTTATTTACCGGGACAGTAGGTTCTGGCTACACCTTC.

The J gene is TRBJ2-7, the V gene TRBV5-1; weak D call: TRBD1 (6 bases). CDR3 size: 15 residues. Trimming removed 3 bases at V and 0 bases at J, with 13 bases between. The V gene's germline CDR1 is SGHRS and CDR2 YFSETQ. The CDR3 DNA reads TGCGCCAGCAGCTGGGGAACAGGGATCTCCTACGAGCAGTACTTC. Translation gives CASSWGTGISYEQYF. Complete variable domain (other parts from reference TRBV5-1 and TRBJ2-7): KAGVTQTPRYLIKTRGQQVTLSCSPISGHRSVSWYQQTPGQGLQFLFEYFSETQRNKGNFPGRFSGRQFSNSRSEMNVSTLELGDSALYLCASSWGTGISYEQYFGPGTRLTVT.

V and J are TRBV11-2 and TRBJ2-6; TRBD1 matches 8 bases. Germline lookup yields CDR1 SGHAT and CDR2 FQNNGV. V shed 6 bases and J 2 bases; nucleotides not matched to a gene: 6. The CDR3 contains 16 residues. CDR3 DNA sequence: TGTGCCAGCAGAGGACAGGGTTTTCCTGGGGCCAACGTCCTGACTTTC. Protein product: CASRGQGFPGANVLTF.

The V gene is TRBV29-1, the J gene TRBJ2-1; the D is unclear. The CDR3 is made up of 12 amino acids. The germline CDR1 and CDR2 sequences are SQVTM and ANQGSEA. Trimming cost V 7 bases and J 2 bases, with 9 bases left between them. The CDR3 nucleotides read TGCAGCGGACTGCAACCCTACAATGAGCAGTTCTTC. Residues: CSGLQPYNEQFF.

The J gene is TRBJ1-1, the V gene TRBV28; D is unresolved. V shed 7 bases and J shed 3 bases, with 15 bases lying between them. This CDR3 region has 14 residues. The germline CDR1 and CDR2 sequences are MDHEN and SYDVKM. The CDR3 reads CASMPGNSDTEAFF. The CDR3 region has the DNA TGTGCCAGCATGCCCGGTAATTCCGACACTGAAGCTTTCTTT.

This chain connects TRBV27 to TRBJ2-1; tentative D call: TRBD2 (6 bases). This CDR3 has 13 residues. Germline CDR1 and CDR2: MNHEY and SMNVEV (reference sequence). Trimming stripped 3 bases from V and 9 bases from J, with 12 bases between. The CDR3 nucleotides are TGTGCCAGCAGTTTTAGTCTAGCGACTGAGCAGTTCTTC. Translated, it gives CASSFSLATEQFF.

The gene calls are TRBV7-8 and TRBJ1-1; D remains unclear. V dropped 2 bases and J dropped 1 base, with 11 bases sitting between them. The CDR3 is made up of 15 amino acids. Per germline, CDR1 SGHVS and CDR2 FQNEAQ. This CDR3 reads CASSLIVRGNTEAFF. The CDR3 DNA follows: TGTGCCAGCAGCTTAATTGTGCGGGGGAACACTGAAGCTTTCTTT.

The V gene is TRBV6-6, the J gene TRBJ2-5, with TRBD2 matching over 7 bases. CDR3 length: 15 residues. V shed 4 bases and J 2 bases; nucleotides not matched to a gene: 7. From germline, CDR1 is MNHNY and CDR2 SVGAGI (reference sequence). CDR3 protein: CASSSPGLTQETQYF. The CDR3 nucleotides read TGTGCCAGCAGTTCCCCGGGACTAACACAAGAGACCCAGTACTTC.

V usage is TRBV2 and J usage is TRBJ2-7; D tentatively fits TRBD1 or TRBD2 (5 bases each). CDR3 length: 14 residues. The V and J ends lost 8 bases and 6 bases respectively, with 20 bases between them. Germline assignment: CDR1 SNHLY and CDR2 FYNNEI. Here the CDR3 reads CASELRLLGAEQYF. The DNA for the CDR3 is TGTGCCAGCGAGTTGAGACTACTTGGGGCCGAGCAGTACTTC. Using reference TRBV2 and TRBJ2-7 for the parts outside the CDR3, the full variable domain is EPEVTQTPSHQVTQMGQEVILRCVPISNHLYFYWYRQILGQKVEFLVSFYNNEISEKSEIFDDQFSVERPDGSNFTLKIRSTKLEDSAMYFCASELRLLGAEQYFGPGTRLTVT.

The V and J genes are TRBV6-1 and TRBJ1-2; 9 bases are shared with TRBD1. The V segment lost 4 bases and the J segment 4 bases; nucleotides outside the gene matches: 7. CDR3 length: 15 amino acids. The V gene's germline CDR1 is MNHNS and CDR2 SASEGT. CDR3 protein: CASSVQQGAVYGYTF. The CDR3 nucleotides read TGTGCCAGCAGTGTACAACAGGGGGCGGTCTATGGCTACACCTTC.

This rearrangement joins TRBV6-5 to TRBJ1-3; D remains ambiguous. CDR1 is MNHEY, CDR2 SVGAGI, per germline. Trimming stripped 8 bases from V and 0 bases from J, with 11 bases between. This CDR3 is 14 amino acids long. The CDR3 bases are TGTGCCAGCTTTAAAGTTGACTCTGGAAACACCATATATTTT. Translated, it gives CASFKVDSGNTIYF.

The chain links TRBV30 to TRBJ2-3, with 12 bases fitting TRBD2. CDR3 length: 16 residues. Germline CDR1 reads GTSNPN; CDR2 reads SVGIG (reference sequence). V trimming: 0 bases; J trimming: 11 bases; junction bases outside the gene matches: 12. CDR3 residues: CAWSVLPSGGAVQQYF. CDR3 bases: TGTGCCTGGAGTGTTCTTCCTAGCGGGGGGGCAGTTCAGCAGTATTTT. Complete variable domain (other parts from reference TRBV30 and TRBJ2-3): SQTIHQWPATLVQPVGSPLSLECTVEGTSNPNLYWYRQAAGRGLQLLFYSVGIGQISSEVPQNLSASRPQDRQFILSSKKLLLSDSGFYLCAWSVLPSGGAVQQYFGPGTRLTVL.

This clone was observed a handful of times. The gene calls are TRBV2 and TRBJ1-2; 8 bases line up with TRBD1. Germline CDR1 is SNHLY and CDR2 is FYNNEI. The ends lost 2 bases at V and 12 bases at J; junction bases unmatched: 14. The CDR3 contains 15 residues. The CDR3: CASSEIGTGGQPDTF. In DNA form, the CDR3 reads TGTGCCAGCAGTGAAATTGGTACAGGGGGGCAACCTGACACCTTC.

CDR3 nucleotides: TGTGCCAGTAGTGCCTTGAGGTATGGCTACACCTTC. This translates into CASSALRYGYTF. This rearrangement joins TRBV19 to TRBJ1-2; D gene ambiguous. CDR1 is LNHDA, CDR2 SQIVND, per germline (reference sequence). The CDR3 has 12 amino acids. Trimming took 5 bases from V and 5 from J, leaving 9 bases between them.

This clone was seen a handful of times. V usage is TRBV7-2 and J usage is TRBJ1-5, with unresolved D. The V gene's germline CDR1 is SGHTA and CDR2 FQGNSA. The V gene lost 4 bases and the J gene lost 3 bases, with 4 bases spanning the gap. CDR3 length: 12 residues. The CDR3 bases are TGTGCCAGCAGCTCCGCCAATCAGCCCCAGCATTTT. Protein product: CASSSANQPQHF.